Shown below are 9 T cell receptor beta chains from a single sample sequenced in a study of shared clonotypes between healthy human individuals. Using immunoSEQ multiplex PCR, the repertoire was profiled, and TCRdb retains in-frame clones only, with some absent. This table holds about 340,000 clones, around 79% found once. Sequenced sample: memory CD4+ T cells sorted from blood. Subset indicated: CD45RA-negative fraction. The receptor set was obtained from a man aged 25 to 40 in good health.

This clone was seen a few times. The chain employs TRBV7-9 and TRBJ2-7; a weak D match, TRBD2 (6 bases). The V gene lost 2 bases and the J gene lost 3 bases, with 26 bases spanning the gap. This CDR3 is built from 19 residues. CDR1 is SEHNR, CDR2 FQNEAQ, per germline (reference sequence). CDR3 nucleotide sequence: TGTGCCAGCAGCTTAAAAGTACCTCAATCAACCTGGGGGGACTACGAGCAGTACTTC. Its translation is CASSLKVPQSTWGDYEQYF.

This clone showed up many times. V is TRBV27 and J is TRBJ2-7; D is unresolved. Germline V gives CDR1 MNHEY, CDR2 SMNVEV (reference sequence). The CDR3 consists of 15 residues. Trimming left V 5 bases short and J 1 base short, with 15 bases between. CDR3 protein: CASSKAGLGSYEQYF. Written as DNA, the CDR3 is TGTGCCAGCAGTAAAGCCGGGTTAGGGTCCTACGAGCAGTACTTC.

The chain couples TRBV7-5 to TRBJ2-7; no DNA check was done on the table's D call, TRBD1. TRBV7-5 corresponds to a pseudogene. The CDR3 totals 12 residues. The CDR3 nucleotides read TGTGCCAGCAGCCCCAACACCTACGAGCAGTACTTC. Protein sequence: CASSPNTYEQYF.

V gene TRBV2 combines with J gene TRBJ2-7; no definite D call. Germline V gene lookup returns CDR1 SNHLY and CDR2 FYNNEI. Trimming pared 4 bases from V and 2 bases from J, leaving 9 bases between. The CDR3 loop spans 13 amino acids. CDR3 sequence reads: CASSVGWAYEQYF. As DNA, the CDR3 is TGTGCCAGCAGTGTGGGTTGGGCCTACGAGCAGTACTTC. The variable domain in full, with the rest retrieved from reference TRBV2 and TRBJ2-7, is EPEVTQTPSHQVTQMGQEVILRCVPISNHLYFYWYRQILGQKVEFLVSFYNNEISEKSEIFDDQFSVERPDGSNFTLKIRSTKLEDSAMYFCASSVGWAYEQYFGPGTRLTVT.

The chain recombines TRBV6-5 with TRBJ2-3, with D uncertain. The V end was cut by 6 bases, the J end by 4 bases, with 8 bases between. Germline CDR1 and CDR2: MNHEY and SVGAGI. This CDR3 is 12 amino acids long. The CDR3 region is CASRDGSDTQYF. The CDR3, as DNA: TGTGCCAGCAGGGACGGATCAGATACGCAGTATTTT.

The genes are TRBV27 and TRBJ1-5; D gene unclear. V lost 5 bases, J lost 2 bases, and 16 bases lay in between. Germline CDR1 MNHEY, CDR2 SMNVEV (reference sequence). CDR3 length equals 16 residues. CDR3: CASSPRIVGRNQPQHF. CDR3 in DNA: TGTGCCAGCAGTCCAAGAATCGTGGGTCGCAATCAGCCCCAGCATTTT.

This clone turned up a few times. This sequence joins TRBV4-3 and TRBJ2-5; D gene uncertain. Trimming took 4 bases from V and 2 from J, leaving 11 bases between them. The CDR3 consists of 14 residues. Germline assignment: CDR1 LGHNA and CDR2 YSLEER. The CDR3 loop is CASSRGGSQETQYF. The CDR3 coding sequence is TGCGCCAGCAGCCGAGGCGGTAGTCAAGAGACCCAGTACTTC.

The CDR3: CASSIERADTQYF. In DNA, the CDR3 is TGTGCCAGTAGTATCGAGCGTGCAGATACGCAGTATTTT. V and J are TRBV19 and TRBJ2-3; D not certain. Trimming took off 3 bases at V and 4 bases at J, with 8 bases between the two ends. Per the germline V gene, CDR1 is LNHDA and CDR2 is SQIVND (reference sequence). This CDR3 has 13 residues.

This clone occurred many times. The V gene is TRBV5-6, the J gene TRBJ2-2; the match to TRBD2 covers 13 bases. The CDR3 is 15 amino acids. V shed 6 bases and J 5 bases; nucleotides not matched to a gene: 4. From germline, CDR1 is SGHDT and CDR2 YYEEEE. In DNA form, the CDR3 reads TGTGCCAGCACCCAGGGACTAGCGGGAACCGGGGAGCTGTTTTTT. It is translated as CASTQGLAGTGELFF.